One and the same sample provided the 5 T cell receptor beta chains below, sequenced in a study of sequential checkpoint blockade in melanoma. Treatment of the sample: randomized to nivolumab then ipilimumab (arm A) or the reverse (arm B). Profiling relied on immunoSEQ multiplex PCR, and the TCRdb table lists in-frame clones only, not all of them. Of 13,000 or so clones detected, about 78% appear once; the ten largest clones hold 25% to 35%. The sample in question was CD8+ T cells sorted from blood (inferred from file names), obtained from a patient given nivolumab and ipilimumab in sequence. These receptors were taken from a human donor with melanoma.

V usage is TRBV5-4 and J usage is TRBJ2-7; 11 bases are a match to TRBD1. V lost 4 bases to trimming and J lost 5 bases; unmatched junction nucleotides: 5. The CDR3 loop spans 14 amino acids. Germline lookup yields CDR1 SGHNT and CDR2 YYREEE (reference sequence). CDR3 sequence reads: CASSRDRGYNEQYF. The CDR3 DNA reads TGTGCCAGCAGCCGGGACAGGGGGTACAACGAGCAGTACTTC.

This clone appeared a few times. CDR3 sequence (DNA): TGTGCCACGACTCGGAACCCCTACGAGCAGTACTTC. Translated, it gives CATTRNPYEQYF. The chain couples TRBV6-9 to TRBJ2-7; unclear D gene. CDR1 MNHGY and CDR2 SVAAGI come from the germline V gene. This CDR3 is 12 amino acids long. V was cut by 10 bases and J by 2 bases, with 12 bases left in between.

The chain employs TRBV30 and TRBJ2-5, with D maybe TRBD2 (6 bases). The DNA matches TRBJ2-7 better at its end, which makes the J call doubtful. This CDR3 comprises 13 residues. CDR1 and CDR2 (germline): GTSNPN, SVGIG (reference sequence). The CDR3 DNA reads TGTGCCTGGAGTGTAGGAGGGCCCTACGAGCAGTACTTC. It codes for CAWSVGGPYEQYF.

V gene TRBV15 combines with J gene TRBJ2-7; 7 bases agree with TRBD2. CDR3 length: 16 residues. With V trimmed by 3 bases and J by 4 bases, 12 bases remained unmatched. Germline CDR1 reads LNHNV; CDR2 reads YYDKDF (reference sequence). CDR3 nucleotides: TGTGCCACCAGCAGCGAAAGGGGCGGGAGTAGGTACGAGCAGTACTTC. Translating it yields CATSSERGGSRYEQYF.

The rearrangement joins TRBV4-2 to TRBJ2-7; D remains ambiguous. Germline CDR1 is LGHNA and CDR2 is YNFKEQ. Trimming left V 0 bases short and J 2 bases short, with 11 bases between. The CDR3 totals 15 residues. This CDR3 reads CASSQEYNPAYEQYF. CDR3 nucleotides: TGTGCCAGCAGCCAAGAGTACAACCCTGCCTACGAGCAGTACTTC.